This TCR beta chain was recovered during a study of T-cell reconstitution after alpha-beta-depleted transplantation in children. The study's findings and limits: At around two months after transplant, the alpha-beta T cells were reportedly derived from several hundred expanded clones that came from non-depleted graft cells. Surviving recipient cells, namely T cells and thymic progenitors, were the source of high day-60 TCRbeta diversity in some patients. When one year had passed after transplant, most T-cell counts and diversity came from newly produced T cells.

A library of TCRbeta sequences, prepared with unique molecular identifiers, was generated. MiXCR was run by TCRdb on the PCR reads, yielding one entry per CDR3 protein. The profile covers roughly 310,000 distinct CDR3 sequences, with approximately 23% appearing a single time and over 9.5% taken by the ten largest. The CDR3 has 14 amino acids. The ends were cut back, 0 bases at V and 6 bases at J, with 9 bases in the middle. The germline V gene has CDR1 MNHEY and CDR2 SMNVEV (reference sequence). As to this clonotype: Its antigen is unidentified.

The sample consisted of PBMCs, mostly from graft donor cells, taken 180 days after TCRalphabeta/CD19-depleted stem cell transplant. J is TRBJ2-1 and V is TRBV27; D is uncertain. This receptor was taken from a male patient under 18 who had a stem cell transplant for acute lymphoblastic leukemia, so the T cells may come from the graft donor. The CDR3 nucleotides are TGTGCCAGCAGTTTATCTCAAGCAGGCAATGAGCAGTTCTTC. The encoded protein is CASSLSQAGNEQFF.